This T cell receptor beta chain was obtained from a study of Ad26.COV2.S vaccination and SARS-CoV-2 variants. This clone has just one count. Here immunoSEQ multiplex PCR was the method, and the copy in TCRdb shows in-frame clones only, minus some. This table holds 350,000 to 450,000 clones, approximately 92% found once. Treatment specified: around 19 received Ad26.COV2.S at low or high dose, single or two shots; several received placebo; per-sample allocation not given. Sample collection was performed on day 63 after the first vaccine or placebo injection. The CDR3 consists of 15 residues. CDR1 LGHNA and CDR2 YSLEER come from the germline V gene. Unmatched junction bases numbered 7, after V lost 5 bases and J lost 3 bases.

This clonotype originated in a person between 18 and 65 years old who received the Ad26.COV2.S COVID-19 vaccine or a placebo. This rearrangement joins TRBV4-3 to TRBJ2-7; 10 nucleotides agree with TRBD1. Source: peripheral blood, taken in a trial of Ad26.COV2.S vaccine versus placebo. The CDR3 reads CASSKTGTGDYEQYF. The CDR3 bases are TGCGCCAGCAGCAAAACCGGGACAGGGGACTACGAGCAGTACTTC.